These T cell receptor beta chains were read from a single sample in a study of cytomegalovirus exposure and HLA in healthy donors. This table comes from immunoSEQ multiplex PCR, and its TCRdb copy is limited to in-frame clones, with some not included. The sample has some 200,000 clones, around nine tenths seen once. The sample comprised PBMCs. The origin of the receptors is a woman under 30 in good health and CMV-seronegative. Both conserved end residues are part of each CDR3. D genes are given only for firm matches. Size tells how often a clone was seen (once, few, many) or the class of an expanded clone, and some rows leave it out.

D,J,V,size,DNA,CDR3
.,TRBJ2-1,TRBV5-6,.,TGTGCCAGCAGCTTGGTGCCCTACAGGGTTATTCGAGCGAATGAGCAGTTCTTC,CASSLVPYRVIRANEQFF
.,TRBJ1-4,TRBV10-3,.,TGTGCCACCGCTGCGGGGGAAAATGAAAAACTGTTTTTT,CATAAGENEKLFF
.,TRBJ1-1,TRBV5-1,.,TGCGCCAGCAGCTCCGATCCGGGTCGGCTGAACACTGAAGCTTTCTTT,CASSSDPGRLNTEAFF
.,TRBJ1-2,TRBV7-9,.,TGTGCCAGCAGCCCCCTGGTGGCCCAAACTCTGGGGCCATATGGCTACACCTTC,CASSPLVAQTLGPYGYTF
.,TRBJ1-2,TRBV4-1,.,TGCGCCAGCAGCCAAGGAAGGGGAAAAAGCTATGGCTACACCTTC,CASSQGRGKSYGYTF
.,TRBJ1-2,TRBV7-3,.,TGTGCCAGCAGCTTAGTCCCAGCCGCGGGAGATGGCTACACCTTC,CASSLVPAAGDGYTF
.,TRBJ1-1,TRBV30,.,TGTGCCTGGAGATTCTGGACAGTCGTCACGAACACTGAAGCTTTCTTT,CAWRFWTVVTNTEAFF
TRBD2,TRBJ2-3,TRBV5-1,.,TGCGCCAGCACTAGCGGGAGTTCTACAGATACGCAGTATTTT,CASTSGSSTDTQYF
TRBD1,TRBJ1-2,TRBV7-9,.,TGTGCCAGCAGCCCGTGGACAGGAGATGGCTACACCTTC,CASSPWTGDGYTF
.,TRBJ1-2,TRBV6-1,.,TGTGCCAGCAGTGAAACGCGATTCGACCGGGACAGCTACACCTTC,CASSETRFDRDSYTF
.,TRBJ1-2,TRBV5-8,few,TGTGCCAGCAGCTTAACTGTGAGAGGCTACACCTTC,CASSLTVRGYTF
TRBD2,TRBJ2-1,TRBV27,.,TGTGCCAGCAGTTCGGGAGCGGGAGTCAATGAGCAGTTCTTC,CASSSGAGVNEQFF
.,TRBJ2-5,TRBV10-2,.,TGCGCCAGCAGTGAGATATCCGAGACCCAGTACTTC,CASSEISETQYF
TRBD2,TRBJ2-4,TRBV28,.,TGTGCCAGCAGTTTATTCGGGGGGGTCTCTCGGATTCAGTACTTC,CASSLFGGVSRIQYF
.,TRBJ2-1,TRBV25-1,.,TGTGCCAGCGGCGGCCAGCGTCGATACAATGAGCAGTTCTTC,CASGGQRRYNEQFF
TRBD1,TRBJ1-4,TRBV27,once,TGTGCCAGCAGGACTTTTCTGACAGGGGCCTATAATGAAAAACTGTTTTTT,CASRTFLTGAYNEKLFF
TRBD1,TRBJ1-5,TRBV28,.,TGTGCCAGCAGTTACCCATCGGGGACAGGGGGCGGTCAGCCCCAGCATTTT,CASSYPSGTGGGQPQHF
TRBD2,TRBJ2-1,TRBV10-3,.,TGTGCCACCTCTCCCGGACTAGCGGGGGTGAATGAGCAGTTCTTC,CATSPGLAGVNEQFF
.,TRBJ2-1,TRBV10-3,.,TGTGCCATCAGTGGAGAACTAACGAGCTCCTACAATGAGCAGTTCTTC,CAISGELTSSYNEQFF
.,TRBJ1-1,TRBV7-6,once,TGTGCCAGCAGCTTAGTGGCAGGGGCGAACACTGAAGCTTTCTTT,CASSLVAGANTEAFF
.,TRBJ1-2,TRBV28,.,TGTGCCAGCAGTATACAGGTCCTCTATGGCTACACCTTC,CASSIQVLYGYTF
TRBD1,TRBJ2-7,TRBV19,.,TGTGCCAGTAGTTCCGGGACAGGGTTCGGCGAGCAGTACTTC,CASSSGTGFGEQYF
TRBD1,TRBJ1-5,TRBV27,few,TGTGCCAGCAGTCGGGACAGGGCAAATCAGCCCCAGCATTTT,CASSRDRANQPQHF
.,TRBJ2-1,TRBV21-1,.,TGTGCCAGCAGCAACCGGACAGGGGCCTGGGATGAGCAGTTCTTC,CASSNRTGAWDEQFF
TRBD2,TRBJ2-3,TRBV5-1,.,TGCGCCAGCAGCTCCAGGACTAGCGGGAGAACCAGCACAGATACGCAGTATTTT,CASSSRTSGRTSTDTQYF
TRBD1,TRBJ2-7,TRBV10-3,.,TGTGCCATCAGCCGGACAGGGTCGAAGTACGAGCAGTACTTC,CAISRTGSKYEQYF
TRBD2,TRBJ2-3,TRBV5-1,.,TGCGCCAGCAGCTCAGGACTAGCGGGAGGCATATCTAGCACAGATACGCAGTATTTT,CASSSGLAGGISSTDTQYF
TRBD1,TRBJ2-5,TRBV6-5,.,TGTGCCAGCAGTCGGGGACAGGGTATCTGGACCCAGTACTTC,CASSRGQGIWTQYF
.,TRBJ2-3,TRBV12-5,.,TGTGCTAGTGGTTTGAGGTGGCAGGTGACAGATACGCAGTATTTT,CASGLRWQVTDTQYF
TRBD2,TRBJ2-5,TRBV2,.,TGTGCCAGCAGTGTAGCGGGAGAGGTCGAGACCCAGTACTTC,CASSVAGEVETQYF
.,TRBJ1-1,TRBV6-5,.,TGTGCCAGCAGTTACGGGGGCAGCATGAACACTGAAGCTTTCTTT,CASSYGGSMNTEAFF
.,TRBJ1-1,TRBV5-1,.,TGCGCCAGCAGCGTTAGCTTTTTTAACGCTGAAGCTTTCTTT,CASSVSFFNAEAFF
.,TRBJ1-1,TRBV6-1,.,TGTGCCAGCAGTGTGAACAGGGACACTGAAGCTTTCTTT,CASSVNRDTEAFF
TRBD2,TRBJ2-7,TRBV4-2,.,TGTGCCAGCAGCCTCCGGACTAGCGGCTACGAGCAGTACTTC,CASSLRTSGYEQYF
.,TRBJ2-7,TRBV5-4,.,TGTGCCAGCAGCTTGGGAGTAGGGGATCACTACGAGCAGTACTTC,CASSLGVGDHYEQYF
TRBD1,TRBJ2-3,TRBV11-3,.,TGTGCCAGCAGCCTAAGTAGGACAGGCGTGGATACGCAGTATTTT,CASSLSRTGVDTQYF
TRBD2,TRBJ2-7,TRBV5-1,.,TGCGCCAGCAGCGGTCTAGCGGGAGGGCCCTCGGGCGAGCAGTACTTC,CASSGLAGGPSGEQYF
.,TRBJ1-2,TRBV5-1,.,TGCGCCAGCAGCTTGGGACAGCCCTATGGCTACACCTTC,CASSLGQPYGYTF
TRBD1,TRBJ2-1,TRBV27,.,TGTGCCAGCAGTTTACCCGGACAGGGGGGGGATGAGCAGTTCTTC,CASSLPGQGGDEQFF
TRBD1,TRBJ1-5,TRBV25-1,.,TGTGCCAGCAGTGAATATGGGGGGACAGGGAATCAGCCCCAGCATTTT,CASSEYGGTGNQPQHF
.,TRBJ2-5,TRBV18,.,TGTGCCAGCTCTCCCCAAGCTCAAGAGACCCAGTACTTC,CASSPQAQETQYF
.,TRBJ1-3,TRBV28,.,TGTGCCAGCAGTCAACCGGGACTCTCTGGAAACACCATATATTTT,CASSQPGLSGNTIYF
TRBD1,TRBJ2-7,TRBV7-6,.,TGTGCCAGCAGCCTTGGGACAGAGTACGAGCAGTACTTC,CASSLGTEYEQYF
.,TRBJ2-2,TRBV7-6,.,TGTGCCAGCAGCTTAGTACACAGGGACGACACCGGGGAGCTGTTTTTT,CASSLVHRDDTGELFF
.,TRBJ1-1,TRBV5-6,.,TGTGCCAGCAGCTTTGTGGGCGGGGGGCACACTGAAGCTTTCTTT,CASSFVGGGHTEAFF
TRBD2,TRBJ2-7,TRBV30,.,TGTGCCTGGACCGGGCGGGGGGCGAATTCCTACGAGCAGTACTTC,CAWTGRGANSYEQYF
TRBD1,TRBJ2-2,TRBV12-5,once,TGTGCTAGTGGTTTGGTCTTAAACAGGGGGGTCACCGGGGAGCTGTTTTTT,CASGLVLNRGVTGELFF
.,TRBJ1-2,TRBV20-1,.,TGCAGTGCCAGAGCGGGGGGCGGCTACACCTTC,CSARAGGGYTF